This is a list of T cell receptor beta chains from one sample in a study of T cell responses to AZD1222 COVID-19 vaccine. Profiled with immunoSEQ multiplex PCR; TCRdb holds only in-frame clones, not every one. The data hold fewer than 150,000 clones, with about 86% observed a single time. The sample was peripheral blood, taken 28 days after the second AZD1222 dose. Every receptor here comes from an adult who received the AZD1222 COVID-19 vaccine. The CDR3 runs from the conserved cysteine through the conserved F or W. D genes are given only for firm matches. The listing skips clone size in some rows; elsewhere it reads once, few, many or a size class.

v_gene	j_gene	abundance	d_gene	CDR3aa	CDR3nt
TRBV7-6	TRBJ2-5	.	.	CASSLRVMQETQYF	TGTGCCAGCAGCTTAAGGGTTATGCAAGAGACCCAGTACTTC
TRBV19	TRBJ2-5	once	.	CASSIAVGETQYF	TGTGCCAGTAGTATAGCGGTAGGGGAGACCCAGTACTTC
TRBV27	TRBJ1-1	.	.	CASSLGVSEAFF	TGTGCCAGCAGTTTAGGTGTGAGTGAAGCTTTCTTT
TRBV7-7	TRBJ2-2	.	TRBD2	CASSLRSAGLPGELFF	TGTGCCAGCAGCCTGAGGTCAGCGGGACTCCCCGGGGAGCTGTTTTTT
TRBV19	TRBJ1-5	once	.	CASSPEDQPQHF	TGTGCCAGTAGTCCCGAGGATCAGCCCCAGCATTTT
TRBV12-3/TRBV12-4	TRBJ1-1	.	.	CASRNPSTEAFF	TGTGCCAGCAGAAACCCGAGTACTGAAGCTTTCTTT
TRBV20-1	TRBJ1-3	.	.	CSASKSSHGNTIYF	TGCAGTGCTAGTAAATCCTCCCACGGAAACACCATATATTTT
TRBV28	TRBJ1-6	.	.	CASNWGHSPLHF	TGTGCCAGCAACTGGGGGCATTCACCCCTCCACTTT
TRBV5-5	TRBJ2-7	few	.	CASSLASFLSSYEQYF	TGTGCCAGCAGCTTGGCCTCGTTCCTAAGCTCCTACGAGCAGTACTTC
TRBV29-1	TRBJ1-1	.	.	CSVDWGNTEAFF	TGCAGCGTTGATTGGGGGAACACTGAAGCTTTCTTT
TRBV11-3	TRBJ1-3	.	.	CASSLTAMYGEPGNTIYF	TGTGCCAGCAGCCTTACGGCGATGTACGGGGAACCTGGAAACACCATATATTTT
TRBV27	TRBJ1-4	.	.	CASSSQSEKLFF	TGTGCCAGCAGTTCCCAGAGTGAAAAACTGTTTTTT
TRBV23-1	TRBJ2-1	.	.	CASSQSCVTSPPGDNEQFF	TGCGCCAGCAGTCAATCGTGCGTGACGTCCCCGCCGGGGGACAATGAGCAGTTCTTC
TRBV10-3	TRBJ1-6	.	.	CAISESGGPGYGSPLHF	TGTGCCATCAGTGAGTCTGGGGGGCCCGGGTACGGTTCACCCCTCCACTTT
TRBV7-9	TRBJ1-1	.	TRBD1	CASSYTVTGGTEAFF	TGTGCCAGCAGCTACACCGTAACAGGGGGGACTGAAGCTTTCTTT
TRBV6-5	TRBJ1-4	.	.	CASTGTSDEKLFF	TGTGCCAGCACCGGGACGTCCGATGAAAAACTGTTTTTT
TRBV12-3/TRBV12-4	TRBJ1-2	.	TRBD1	CASSLQGNYGYTF	TGTGCCAGCAGTCTACAGGGGAACTATGGCTACACCTTC
TRBV6-5	TRBJ2-1	.	.	CASSFTPEGGEQFF	TGTGCCAGCAGTTTCACCCCCGAGGGGGGTGAGCAGTTCTTC
TRBV6-5	TRBJ1-1	.	.	CASSYSGWSEAFF	TGTGCCAGCAGTTACTCAGGGTGGTCTGAAGCTTTCTTT
TRBV9	TRBJ2-3	.	TRBD2	CASSDSGGAVDTQYF	TGTGCCAGCAGCGATAGCGGGGGGGCCGTAGATACGCAGTATTTT
TRBV12-3/TRBV12-4	TRBJ2-7	.	.	CASSFEGSYEQYF	TGTGCCAGCAGTTTTGAGGGGTCCTACGAGCAGTACTTC
TRBV7-9	TRBJ1-4	once	.	CASSLGLRANEKLFF	TGTGCCAGCAGCCTCGGCCTTAGGGCTAATGAAAAACTGTTTTTT
TRBV5-1	TRBJ2-3	many	TRBD2	CASSPGLADTDTQYF	TGCGCCAGCAGCCCGGGACTAGCGGACACAGATACGCAGTATTTT
TRBV7-6	TRBJ2-6	.	.	CASSLAYGGGAWGANVLTF	TGTGCCAGCAGCTTAGCTTATGGAGGGGGCGCGTGGGGGGCCAACGTCCTGACTTTC
TRBV6-5	TRBJ1-6	.	.	CASTRRFSYNSPLHF	TGTGCCAGCACTCGCCGATTCTCCTATAATTCACCCCTCCACTTT
TRBV6-6	TRBJ1-6	.	TRBD1	CASTHDRVNSPLHF	TGTGCCAGCACCCACGACAGGGTTAATTCACCCCTCCACTTT
TRBV6-5	TRBJ2-7	.	.	CASSYSRTLLGEQYF	TGTGCCAGCAGTTACTCTAGGACTTTACTAGGCGAGCAGTACTTC